This passage covers 26 T cell receptor beta chains from one sample sequenced in a study of HIV-infected patients and healthy controls. Alpha and beta constant-region primers primed reverse transcription of approximately 460 ng RNA. Separate chain-specific third strand synthesis with multiplexing indices produced the alpha and beta libraries. TCRdb passed the 5' RACE reads through MiXCR, listing each CDR3 protein once. The repertoire has more than 5,500 distinct CDR3 sequences, around 25% of them found once; the top ten carry roughly a quarter. The repertoire came from unfractionated whole blood and reflected all unsorted peripheral T cells. Sample: blood, taken before antiretroviral therapy. Every receptor here comes from an adult with HIV infection.

Within the sample, this clonotype is medium-sized. The rearrangement joins TRBV20-1 to TRBJ2-7; 7 nucleotides match TRBD1. CDR1 is DFQATT, CDR2 SNEGSKA, per germline (reference sequence). Trimming removed 5 bases from V and 1 base from J; junction bases left unmatched: 8. The CDR3 length is 14 residues. The CDR3 loop is CSASTGWTSYEQYF. DNA for the CDR3: TGCAGTGCTTCGACAGGGTGGACATCCTACGAGCAGTACTTC.

The chain is built from TRBV30 and TRBJ2-3; 12 nucleotides agree with TRBD1. The CDR3 has 15 amino acids. The germline V gene encodes CDR1 GTSNPN and CDR2 SVGIG (reference sequence). The trim removed 3 bases at V and 3 bases at J, leaving 4 bases unmatched. CDR3 amino acids: CAWRPGQGATDTQYF. The CDR3 coding sequence is TGTGCCTGGAGGCCGGGACAGGGGGCGACAGATACGCAGTATTTT.

As for this clonotype: This may arise from a read error, as a much more abundant clone is one base away. The chain joins TRBV4-3 to TRBJ2-3; D assignment may be TRBD1 or TRBD2 (5 bases each). CDR1 and CDR2 from the germline V gene are LGHNA and YSLEER. CDR3 length equals 14 residues. V was clipped by 6 bases and J by 3 bases, with 13 bases between them. The CDR3 DNA sequence: TGCGCCAGCAGTCGGTGGGACCGGACAGATACGCAGTATTTT. Amino acids: CASSRWDRTDTQYF.

This sequence joins TRBV7-8 and TRBJ2-7, with 9 nucleotides matching TRBD1. The CDR3 contains 15 residues. CDR1 is SGHVS and CDR2 is FQNEAQ in the germline V gene. The junction had 5 bases not matched to a gene; V was cut back by 0 bases and J by 5 bases. CDR3 residues: CASSLAAGTGHEQYF. Written as DNA, the CDR3 is TGTGCCAGCAGCTTAGCAGCCGGGACAGGGCACGAGCAGTACTTC.

This clonotype is classed as medium-sized. This chain uses TRBV6-6 with TRBJ1-5; D not certain. The CDR3 spans 14 residues. V was trimmed by 2 bases and J by 0 bases, leaving 5 bases between them. Looked up from germline, CDR1 is MNHNY and CDR2 is SVGAGI (reference sequence). The DNA for the CDR3 is TGTGCCAGCAGTTACGCGAATAGCAATCAGCCCCAGCATTTT. Translating gives CASSYANSNQPQHF.

This clonotype was detected many times. The rearrangement links TRBV19 to TRBJ2-1; 8 bases agree with TRBD1. Per germline, CDR1 LNHDA and CDR2 SQIVND (reference sequence). Trimming cost V 6 bases and J 6 bases; bases outside gene matches: 4. The CDR3 has 13 residues. CDR3 coding DNA: TGTGCCAGTAGCCCGGGACAGGTCAATGAGCAGTTCTTC. Its translation: CASSPGQVNEQFF. The entire variable domain, with the rest obtained from reference TRBV19 and TRBJ2-1, is as follows: DGGITQSPKYLFRKEGQNVTLSCEQNLNHDAMYWYRQDPGQGLRLIYYSQIVNDFQKGDIAEGYSVSREKKESFPLTVTSAQKNPTAFYLCASSPGQVNEQFFGPGTRLTVL.

The chain joins TRBV6-2 or TRBV6-3 to TRBJ2-1; TRBD2 aligns across 10 bases. Germline assignment: CDR1 MNHEY and CDR2 SVGEGT. Unmatched junction bases numbered 2, after V lost 0 bases and J lost 3 bases. The CDR3 covers 16 residues. The CDR3 bases are TGTGCCAGCAGTTACTCCGGGACTAGCGACTACAATGAGCAGTTCTTC. Encoded protein: CASSYSGTSDYNEQFF.

The rearrangement links TRBV28 to TRBJ1-1; the D gene is possibly TRBD1 (5 bases). Trimming shortened V by 1 base and J by 11 bases, and 23 bases separated the two germline ends. The CDR3 extends over 16 amino acids. Germline V gives CDR1 MDHEN, CDR2 SYDVKM. The CDR3, as DNA: TGTGCCAGCAGTTTATATGTCTTGCGGGACCGAAGGAGGGCTTTCTTT. Encoded protein: CASSLYVLRDRRRAFF.

This chain uses TRBV27 with TRBJ2-5, with D possibly being TRBD2 (7 bases). The CDR3 sequence is 14 residues long. Trimming removed 3 bases from V and 1 base from J, with 9 bases in between. The germline V gene has CDR1 MNHEY and CDR2 SMNVEV (reference sequence). The CDR3 sequence: CASSLGGAQETQYF. CDR3 DNA: TGTGCCAGCAGTTTGGGGGGGGCCCAAGAGACCCAGTACTTC.

About this clonotype: One base away lies a much larger clone, so this may be a sequencing read error. The chain carries TRBV13 and TRBJ1-2, with 9 bases identical to TRBD1. The CDR3 has 15 amino acids. The V gene end was trimmed by 3 bases and the J gene end by 4 bases; junction bases not matched to a gene: 6. Germline assignment: CDR1 PRHDT and CDR2 FYEKMQ (reference sequence). The CDR3 sequence: CASSFNRGQAYGYTF. The CDR3 DNA reads TGTGCCAGCAGCTTCAACAGGGGGCAGGCCTATGGCTACACCTTC.

The V gene is TRBV6-4, the J gene TRBJ2-3; 8 nucleotides match TRBD2. The junction had 5 bases not matched to a gene; V was cut back by 2 bases and J by 4 bases. Germline V gives CDR1 MRHNA, CDR2 SNTAGT. CDR3 length equals 15 residues. Here the CDR3 reads CASSDGAGGPDTQYF. For the CDR3, the DNA is TGTGCCAGCAGTGACGGTGCGGGGGGCCCAGATACGCAGTATTTT.

This clonotype was found many times. V usage is TRBV20-1 and J usage is TRBJ2-2, with D possibly being TRBD1 (5 bases). Germline loops: CDR1 DFQATT, CDR2 SNEGSKA (reference sequence). V lost 6 bases and J 3 bases, leaving 11 bases between the germline ends. The CDR3 covers 13 residues. The DNA of the CDR3 is TGCAGTGCCCGACAGCCGGACACCGGGGAGCTGTTTTTT. As protein: CSARQPDTGELFF.

With respect to this clonotype: A read error may account for a junction end that differs from germline. This sequence joins TRBV6-5 and TRBJ1-2; D perhaps matches TRBD1 (6 bases). The CDR3 is 14 amino acids. Germline V gene data show CDR1 as MNHEY and CDR2 as SVGAGI. CDR3 nucleotides: TGTTCCAGCAGTTACTCCGTCAGGGGTAGTGGCTACACCTTC. Its protein is CSSSYSVRGSGYTF.

This clonotype was detected ten times or more. The rearrangement joins TRBV19 to TRBJ1-1; possible D gene TRBD1, 6 bases. The V end was cut by 7 bases, the J end by 4 bases, with 13 bases between. The CDR3 extends over 13 amino acids. The V gene's germline CDR1 is LNHDA and CDR2 SQIVND (reference sequence). The CDR3 reads CASTGEGRTEAFF. CDR3 sequence (DNA): TGTGCCAGTACAGGGGAGGGTCGCACTGAAGCTTTCTTT. The whole variable domain, remainder taken from reference TRBV19 and TRBJ1-1, is DGGITQSPKYLFRKEGQNVTLSCEQNLNHDAMYWYRQDPGQGLRLIYYSQIVNDFQKGDIAEGYSVSREKKESFPLTVTSAQKNPTAFYLCASTGEGRTEAFFGQGTRLTVV.

The CDR3 DNA is TGTGCCAGCATCTCCCCCCCCGGACAGGGATGTTATGGCTACACCTTC. This gives the protein CASISPPGQGCYGYTF. The chain is built from TRBV11-2 and TRBJ1-2; 8 bases align to TRBD1. The CDR3 consists of 16 residues. Germline lookup yields CDR1 SGHAT and CDR2 FQNNGV. The ends lost 7 bases at V and 5 bases at J; junction bases unmatched: 15.

Within the sample, this clonotype is medium-sized (0.01 to 0.1%). V gene TRBV27 combines with J gene TRBJ2-2; the D gene could be TRBD1 or TRBD2 (5 bases each). This CDR3 spans 17 amino acids. The V end lost 8 bases, the J end lost 5 bases, and 24 bases lay between the germline ends. Germline CDR1 MNHEY, CDR2 SMNVEV (reference sequence). CDR3 protein: CASLPGTRSGRTGELFF. The CDR3 nucleotides are TGTGCCAGCCTGCCCGGGACCAGGAGCGGTCGTACCGGGGAGCTGTTTTTT.

This clonotype was found many times. The V call is TRBV12-3 or TRBV12-4, the J call TRBJ1-1; D call uncertain. Trimming removed 3 bases at V and 2 bases at J, with 1 base between. CDR3 length: 11 amino acids. CDR3 coding DNA: TGTGCCAGCAGTTTCAACACTGAAGCTTTCTTT. Protein product: CASSFNTEAFF.

This clonotype was detected ten times or more. The V and J genes are TRBV15 and TRBJ2-1; D perhaps matches TRBD1 (6 bases). Trimming shortened V by 5 bases and J by 0 bases, and 11 bases separated the two germline ends. Germline CDR1 LNHNV, CDR2 YYDKDF (reference sequence). The CDR3 consists of 15 residues. CDR3 sequence reads: CATSLDSPSYNEQFF. The CDR3 nucleotides are TGTGCCACCAGCCTGGACAGTCCCTCCTACAATGAGCAGTTCTTC.

As concerns this clonotype: A much larger clone lies one base from this, so it may be a read error. The J gene is TRBJ2-5, the V gene TRBV2; D ambiguous. CDR1 SNHLY and CDR2 FYNNEI come from the germline V gene. Trimming took off 7 bases at V and 4 bases at J, with 13 bases between the two ends. CDR3 length: 13 amino acids. CDR3 coding DNA: TGTGCCAGCAAGGTTGAGGAAGGAGAGACCCAGTACTTC. Its translation: CASKVEEGETQYF.

This clonotype is judged medium-sized. V and J are TRBV10-3 and TRBJ2-3, with D possibly being TRBD2 (5 bases). The CDR3 extends over 15 amino acids. Germline values: CDR1 ENHRY, CDR2 SYGVKD. Trimming removed 2 bases from V and 0 bases from J, with 9 bases in between. The CDR3 loop reads CAISEPRTSTDTQYF. CDR3 sequence (DNA): TGTGCCATCAGTGAGCCCCGGACTAGCACAGATACGCAGTATTTT.

This clonotype is labeled medium-sized (0.01 to 0.1%). The chain uses TRBV19 and TRBJ2-1, with D possibly being TRBD1 (6 bases). This CDR3 is built from 13 residues. Trimming shortened V by 7 bases and J by 5 bases, and 12 bases separated the two germline ends. CDR1 and CDR2 (germline): LNHDA, SQIVND (reference sequence). The CDR3 nucleotides read TGTGCCAGTATAGGACAGCTCAACAATGAGCAGTTCTTC. Translating it yields CASIGQLNNEQFF.

This chain uses TRBV18 with TRBJ2-1; D remains unclear. Germline V CDR1 and CDR2: KGHSH, LQKENI. The germline V and J ends were trimmed by 3 bases and 5 bases, with 14 bases remaining between them. The CDR3 loop spans 15 amino acids. The CDR3 reads CASSPTLRRDNEQFF. Written as DNA, the CDR3 is TGTGCCAGCTCACCGACGTTGAGACGGGACAATGAGCAGTTCTTC.

This clonotype was seen many times. The V call is TRBV6-5, the J call TRBJ1-1; tentative D call: TRBD1 (5 bases). Looked up from germline, CDR1 is MNHEY and CDR2 is SVGAGI. This CDR3 is built from 13 residues. V gave up 8 bases and J gave up 4 bases, with 14 bases separating them. In nucleotides, the CDR3 is TGTGCCAGCCATTACGGGGGGGGCACTGAAGCTTTCTTT. Translation: CASHYGGGTEAFF.

This clonotype qualifies as medium-sized. The chain couples TRBV19 to TRBJ2-7, with unresolved D. Germline V gene sequence: CDR1 LNHDA, CDR2 SQIVND (reference sequence). The CDR3 loop spans 13 amino acids. The V end was cut by 4 bases, the J end by 5 bases, with 12 bases between. Here the CDR3 DNA reads TGTGCCAGTAGTAGTCTCCCTGGAGACGAGCAGTACTTC. It specifies CASSSLPGDEQYF. The complete variable domain, with remaining parts taken from reference TRBV19 and TRBJ2-7, reads DGGITQSPKYLFRKEGQNVTLSCEQNLNHDAMYWYRQDPGQGLRLIYYSQIVNDFQKGDIAEGYSVSREKKESFPLTVTSAQKNPTAFYLCASSSLPGDEQYFGPGTRLTVT.

The chain combines TRBV5-4 with TRBJ2-7, with 16 positions matching TRBD2. J lost 5 bases, V lost 4 bases, and 12 bases had no gene match. CDR3 length: 18 amino acids. The V gene's germline CDR1 is SGHNT and CDR2 YYREEE (reference sequence). CDR3: CASSPGTSGGGRRDEQYF. The CDR3 nucleotides are TGTGCCAGCAGCCCTGGGACTAGCGGGGGGGGTAGAAGAGACGAGCAGTACTTC.

Many counts were recorded for this clonotype. CDR3 amino acids: CASSLFSTGVGYGYTF. The CDR3, as DNA: TGTGCCAGCAGCTTATTCTCCACAGGGGTCGGCTATGGCTACACCTTC. J is TRBJ1-2 and V is TRBV7-9; 7 bases line up with TRBD1. The V segment lost 2 bases and the J segment 4 bases; nucleotides outside the gene matches: 10. The germline V gene has CDR1 SEHNR and CDR2 FQNEAQ (reference sequence). This CDR3 is built from 16 residues.